This TCR beta chain was identified during a study of T cells after yellow fever vaccination. Points from the study as a whole: On re-exposure, the response was weaker but peaked faster, at day 5 versus 15. Subsequent booster samples again held most clones from primary vaccination (96% CD4, 85% to 90% CD8). Few clonotypes appeared in both CD4 and CD8 compartments.

On this clonotype: Antigen specificity is unknown. One junction end does not reproduce the germline sequence, and a read error may be involved.

The CDR3 is 16 residues long. Germline V gives CDR1 MDHEN, CDR2 SYDVKM. TCR cDNA was made by 5'RACE template switching, adding a universal primer site and UMIs. A single record per CDR3 protein comes from TCRdb applying MiXCR to the 5' RACE reads. The sample includes around 350,000 distinct CDR3 sequences, 6% to 8% of them seen just once. The input for sequencing was PBMCs, taken 5 days after the yellow fever booster vaccination. The V call is TRBV28, the J call TRBJ2-2; no firm D call. This receptor was obtained from a young man who received the YFV17D yellow fever vaccine. The CDR3 nucleotides are TGTGACAGCAGAATACCCGGGCCTCCCGACACCGGGGAGCTGTTTTTT. Translation gives CDSRIPGPPDTGELFF.